This T cell receptor beta chain came from a study of cytomegalovirus exposure and HLA in healthy donors. This PCR relied on a set of 60 Vbeta primers and 13 Jbeta primers. Sequencing used immunoSEQ multiplex PCR; TCRdb keeps in-frame clones, though not all of them. The sample lists some 200,000 clones, more than 60% occurring once. The CDR3 is 14 amino acids. V was cut by 6 bases and J by 9 bases, with 15 bases left in between. Germline lookup yields CDR1 MNHEY and CDR2 SMNVEV (reference sequence). This TCR was sampled from a middle-aged man in good health and CMV-seronegative. The V and J genes are TRBV27 and TRBJ1-6; no clear D gene. Material: PBMCs. DNA of the CDR3: TGTGCCAGCAGCCCGTCGAGGGATTTTTCACCCCTCCACTTT. Protein product: CASSPSRDFSPLHF.